This T cell receptor (beta chain) was sequenced in a study of early T cells in non-severe SARS-CoV-2 infection. The CDR3 sequence is 17 residues long. The V segment lost 5 bases and the J segment 5 bases; nucleotides outside the gene matches: 8. Germline-derived CDR1 and CDR2 are SGHNT and YENEEA. TCRdb reanalysed the 5' RACE reads using MiXCR and keeps one entry per CDR3 protein. The sample contains 97,000 or so distinct CDR3 sequences, 9.5% to 11% of which appear only once. This clonotype was recorded a few times. The receptor was isolated from an adult who was a healthcare worker with PCR-confirmed SARS-CoV-2 infection or an uninfected control (not recorded which). The sample in question was whole blood, obtained at baseline. V gene TRBV11-3 combines with J gene TRBJ2-5; 16 bases are a match to TRBD2. CDR3: CASSLGTSGRADETQYF. In DNA form, the CDR3 reads TGTGCCAGCAGCCTGGGGACTAGCGGGAGGGCCGATGAGACCCAGTACTTC.